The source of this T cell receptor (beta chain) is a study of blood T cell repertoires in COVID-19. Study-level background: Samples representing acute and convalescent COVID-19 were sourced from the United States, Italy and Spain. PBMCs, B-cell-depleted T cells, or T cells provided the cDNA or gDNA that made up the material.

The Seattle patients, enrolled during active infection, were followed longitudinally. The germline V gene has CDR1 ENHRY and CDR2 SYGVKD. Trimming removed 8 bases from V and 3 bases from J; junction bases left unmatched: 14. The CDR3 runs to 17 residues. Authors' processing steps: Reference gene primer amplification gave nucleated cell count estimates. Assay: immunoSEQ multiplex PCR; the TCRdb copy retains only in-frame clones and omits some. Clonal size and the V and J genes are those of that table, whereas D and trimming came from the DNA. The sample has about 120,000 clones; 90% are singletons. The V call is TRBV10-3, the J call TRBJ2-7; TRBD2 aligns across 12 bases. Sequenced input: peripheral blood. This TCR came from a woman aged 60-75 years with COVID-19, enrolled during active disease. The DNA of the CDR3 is TGTGCCATCTCCCAAACTAGCGGGGGGTCCAGACTCTACGAGCAGTACTTC. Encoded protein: CAISQTSGGSRLYEQYF.